This T cell receptor beta chain was captured in a study of T cell therapy after organ transplantation. Only in-frame clones appear in the TCRdb table, and some are missing; sequencing was by immunoSEQ multiplex PCR. In the table there are 2,500 to 3,500 clones, approximately 81% of which are singletons. Per germline, CDR1 MNHEY and CDR2 SVGAGI. The V and J ends lost 0 bases and 0 bases respectively, with 3 bases between them. This CDR3 region has 14 residues. Time point reported: 4-8 weeks after completion of therapy. In the case of this clone: Its antigen is still unknown.

The material was CD8+ T cells from blood, obtained after autologous CMV-specific T cell therapy. V usage is TRBV6-5 and J usage is TRBJ1-3; the D is unclear. The receptor was derived from a human patient who had received a solid organ transplant and had CMV disease. Some T cells may trace back to the graft donor. Written as DNA, the CDR3 is TGTGCCAGCAGTTACTCGAGCTCTGGAAACACCATATATTTT. Translated, it gives CASSYSSSGNTIYF.